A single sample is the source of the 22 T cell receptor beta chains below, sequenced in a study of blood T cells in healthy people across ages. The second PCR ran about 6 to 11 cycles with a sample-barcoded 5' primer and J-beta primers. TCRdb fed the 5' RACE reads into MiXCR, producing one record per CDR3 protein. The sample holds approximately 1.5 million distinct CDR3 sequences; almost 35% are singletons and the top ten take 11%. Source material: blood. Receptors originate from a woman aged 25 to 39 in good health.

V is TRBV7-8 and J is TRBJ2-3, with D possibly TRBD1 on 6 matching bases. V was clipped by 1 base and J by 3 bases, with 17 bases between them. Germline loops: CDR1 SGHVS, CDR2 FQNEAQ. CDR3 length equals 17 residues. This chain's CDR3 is CASSLDGQRVGTDTQYF. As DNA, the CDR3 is TGTGCCAGCAGCTTAGACGGACAGAGGGTCGGTACAGATACGCAGTATTTT. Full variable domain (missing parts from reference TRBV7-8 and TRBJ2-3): GAGVSQSPRYKVAKRGQDVALRCDPISGHVSLFWYQQALGQGPEFLTYFQNEAQLDKSGLPSDRFFAERPEGSVSTLKIQRTQQEDSAVYLCASSLDGQRVGTDTQYFGPGTRLTVL.

The CDR3 is CASSVHSGSSYEQYF. The DNA for the CDR3 is TGTGCCAGCAGCGTCCATAGCGGGAGCTCCTACGAGCAGTACTTC. This chain links TRBV9 with TRBJ2-7; 9 bases map to TRBD2. CDR3 length: 15 residues. Germline CDR1 SGDLS, CDR2 YYNGEE. The ends lost 2 bases at V and 0 bases at J; junction bases unmatched: 3.

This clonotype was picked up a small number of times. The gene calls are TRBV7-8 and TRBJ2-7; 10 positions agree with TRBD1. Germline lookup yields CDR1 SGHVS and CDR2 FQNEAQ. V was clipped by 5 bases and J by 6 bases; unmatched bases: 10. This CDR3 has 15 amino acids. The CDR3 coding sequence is TGTGCCAGCAGCCCAATTTCGGGACAGGGGATCGAGCAGTACTTC. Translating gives CASSPISGQGIEQYF. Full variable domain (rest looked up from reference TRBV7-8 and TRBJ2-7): GAGVSQSPRYKVAKRGQDVALRCDPISGHVSLFWYQQALGQGPEFLTYFQNEAQLDKSGLPSDRFFAERPEGSVSTLKIQRTQQEDSAVYLCASSPISGQGIEQYFGPGTRLTVT.

CDR3 residues: CSARVTATFEAFF. CDR3 sequence (DNA): TGCAGTGCTAGAGTGACAGCGACTTTTGAAGCTTTCTTT. The V call is TRBV20-1, the J call TRBJ1-1, with D possibly matching TRBD1 (5 bases). The germline V gene has CDR1 DFQATT and CDR2 SNEGSKA (reference sequence). Deletions cut 1 base from V and 7 bases from J, with 13 bases between. This CDR3 has 13 residues.

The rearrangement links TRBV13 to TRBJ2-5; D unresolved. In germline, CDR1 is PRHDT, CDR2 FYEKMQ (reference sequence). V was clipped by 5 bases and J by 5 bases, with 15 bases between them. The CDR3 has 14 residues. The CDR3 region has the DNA TGTGCCAGCAGCCCTTCGGCTGTAAGGGAGACCCAGTACTTC. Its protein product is CASSPSAVRETQYF.

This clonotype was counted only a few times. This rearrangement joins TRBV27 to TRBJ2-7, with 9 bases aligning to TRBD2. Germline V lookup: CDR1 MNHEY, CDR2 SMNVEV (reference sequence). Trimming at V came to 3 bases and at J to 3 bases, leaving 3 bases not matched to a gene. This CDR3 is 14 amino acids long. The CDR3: CASSLRGGLYEQYF. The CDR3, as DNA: TGTGCCAGCAGTTTGCGGGGGGGCCTCTACGAGCAGTACTTC.

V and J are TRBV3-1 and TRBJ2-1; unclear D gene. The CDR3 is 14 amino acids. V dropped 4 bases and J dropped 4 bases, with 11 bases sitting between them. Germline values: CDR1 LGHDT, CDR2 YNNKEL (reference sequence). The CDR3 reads CASSPETQYNEQFF. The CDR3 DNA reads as TGTGCCAGCAGCCCGGAGACGCAATACAATGAGCAGTTCTTC.

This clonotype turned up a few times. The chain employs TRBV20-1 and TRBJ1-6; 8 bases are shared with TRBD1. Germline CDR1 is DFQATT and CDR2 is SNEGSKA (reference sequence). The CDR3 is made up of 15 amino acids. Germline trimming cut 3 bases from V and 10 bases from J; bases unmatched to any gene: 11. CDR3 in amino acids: CSAREYYRGGSPLHF. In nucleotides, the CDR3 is TGCAGTGCTAGGGAATACTACAGGGGGGGATCACCCCTCCACTTT.

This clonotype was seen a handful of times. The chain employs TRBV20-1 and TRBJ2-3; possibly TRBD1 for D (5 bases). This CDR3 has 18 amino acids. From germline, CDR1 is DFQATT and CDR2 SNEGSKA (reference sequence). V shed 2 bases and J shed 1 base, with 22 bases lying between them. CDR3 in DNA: TGCAGTGCTAGATCGTTTCAGTTTTCAGGGTATCGCACAGATACGCAGTATTTT. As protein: CSARSFQFSGYRTDTQYF.

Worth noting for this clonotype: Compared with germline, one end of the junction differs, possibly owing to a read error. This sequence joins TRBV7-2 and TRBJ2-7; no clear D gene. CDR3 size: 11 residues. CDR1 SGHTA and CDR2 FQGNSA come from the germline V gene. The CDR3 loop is CASCTIYEQYF. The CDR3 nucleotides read TGCGCCAGCTGCACAATATACGAGCAGTACTTC.

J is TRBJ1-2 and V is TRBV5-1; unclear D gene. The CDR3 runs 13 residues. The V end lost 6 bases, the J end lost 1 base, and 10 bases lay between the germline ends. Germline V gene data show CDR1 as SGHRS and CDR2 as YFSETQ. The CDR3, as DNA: TGCGCCAGCATCCCTGGTCTTAACTATGGCTACACCTTC. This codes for CASIPGLNYGYTF.

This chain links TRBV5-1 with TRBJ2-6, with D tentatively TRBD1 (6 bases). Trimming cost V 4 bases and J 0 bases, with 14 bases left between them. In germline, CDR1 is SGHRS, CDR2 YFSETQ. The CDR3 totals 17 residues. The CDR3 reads CASSATGPRSGANVLTF. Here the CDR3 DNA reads TGCGCCAGCAGCGCGACAGGTCCTCGCTCTGGGGCCAACGTCCTGACTTTC.

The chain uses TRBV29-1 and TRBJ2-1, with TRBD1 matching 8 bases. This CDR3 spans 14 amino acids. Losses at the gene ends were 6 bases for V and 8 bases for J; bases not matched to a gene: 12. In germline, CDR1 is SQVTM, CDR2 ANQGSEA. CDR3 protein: CSVSEAGGSDEQFF. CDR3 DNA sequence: TGCAGCGTCTCGGAGGCAGGGGGCTCGGATGAGCAGTTCTTC.

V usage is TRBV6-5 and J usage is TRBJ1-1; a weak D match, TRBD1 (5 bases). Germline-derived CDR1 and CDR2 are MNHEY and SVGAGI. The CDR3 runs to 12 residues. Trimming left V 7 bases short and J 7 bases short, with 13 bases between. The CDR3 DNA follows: TGTGCCAGCAAGAGGGGAGGGGATGAAGCTTTCTTT. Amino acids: CASKRGGDEAFF.

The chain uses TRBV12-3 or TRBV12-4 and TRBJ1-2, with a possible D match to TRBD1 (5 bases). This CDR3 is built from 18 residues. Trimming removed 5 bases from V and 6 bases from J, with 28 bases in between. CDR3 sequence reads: CASSRHPLKGAGDNGYTF. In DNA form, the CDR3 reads TGTGCCAGCAGTCGACACCCCCTAAAAGGAGCGGGGGATAATGGCTACACCTTC.

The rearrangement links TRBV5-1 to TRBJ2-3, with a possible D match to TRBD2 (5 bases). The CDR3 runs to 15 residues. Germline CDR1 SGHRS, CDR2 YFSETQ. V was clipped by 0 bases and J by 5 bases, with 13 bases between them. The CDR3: CASSLVGETVDTQYF. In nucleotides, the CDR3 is TGCGCCAGCAGCTTGGTGGGAGAAACGGTAGATACGCAGTATTTT.

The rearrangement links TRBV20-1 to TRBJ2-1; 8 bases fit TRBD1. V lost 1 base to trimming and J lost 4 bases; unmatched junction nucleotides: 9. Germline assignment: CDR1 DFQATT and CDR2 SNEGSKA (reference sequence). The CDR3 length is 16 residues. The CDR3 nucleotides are TGCAGTGCTAGAGCCCTGACAGGGGAACCGTACAATGAGCAGTTCTTC. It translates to CSARALTGEPYNEQFF.

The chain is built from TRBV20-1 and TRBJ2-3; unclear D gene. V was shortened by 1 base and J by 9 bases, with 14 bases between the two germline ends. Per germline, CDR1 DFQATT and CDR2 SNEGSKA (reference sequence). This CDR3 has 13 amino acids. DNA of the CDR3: TGCAGTGCTAGAGGGGTTGGCTCTGCCACGCAGTATTTT. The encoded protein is CSARGVGSATQYF.

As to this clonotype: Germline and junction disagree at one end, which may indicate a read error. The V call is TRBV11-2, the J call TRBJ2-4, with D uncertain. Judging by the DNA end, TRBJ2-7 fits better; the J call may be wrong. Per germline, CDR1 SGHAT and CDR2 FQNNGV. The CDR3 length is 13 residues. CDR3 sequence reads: CACSSGDLYEQYF. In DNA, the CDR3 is TGTGCCTGCAGCTCAGGAGACCTCTACGAGCAGTACTTC.

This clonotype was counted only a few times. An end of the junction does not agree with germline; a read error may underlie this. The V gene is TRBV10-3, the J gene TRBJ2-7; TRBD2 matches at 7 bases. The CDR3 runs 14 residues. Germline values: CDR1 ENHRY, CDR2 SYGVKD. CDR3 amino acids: CAVSESGGPYEQYF. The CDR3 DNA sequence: TGTGCCGTCAGTGAGTCGGGGGGACCCTACGAGCAGTACTTC.

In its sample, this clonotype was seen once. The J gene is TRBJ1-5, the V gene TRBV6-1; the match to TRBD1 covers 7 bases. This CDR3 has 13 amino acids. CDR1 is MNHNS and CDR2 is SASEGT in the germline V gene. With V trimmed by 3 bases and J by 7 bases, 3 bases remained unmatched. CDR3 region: CASSDQGGQPQHF. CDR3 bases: TGTGCCAGCAGTGACCAGGGGGGCCAGCCCCAGCATTTT.

CDR3 nucleotide sequence: TGCGCCAGCAGCTTCAGTAAGGGAACAGCAGAGACCCAGTACTTC. Protein sequence: CASSFSKGTAETQYF. The chain employs TRBV5-1 and TRBJ2-5; no reliable D call. The CDR3 is made up of 15 amino acids. Germline lookup yields CDR1 SGHRS and CDR2 YFSETQ. V lost 2 bases, J lost 4 bases, and 15 bases lay in between.